The rows below give T cell receptor beta chains drawn from one sample of a study of blood T cell repertoires in COVID-19. TCRdb's table, derived via immunoSEQ multiplex PCR, lists solely in-frame clones and lacks some. The sample shows a few hundred thousand clones, around 83% of them seen only once. Sequenced sample: PBMCs or T cells enriched from blood (not recorded which). The receptor set was obtained from a woman aged 45-65 years who had recovered from COVID-19. Each CDR3 is given with its conserved first and last residue. The D gene is left open where the match is weak. For some rows the clone size is stated as once, few or many, or as a class when expanded; others skip it.

DNA	CDR3	D	V	J	size
TGTGCCAGCAGCTTAAGTCCGCGCTCTGGAAACACCATATATTTT	CASSLSPRSGNTIYF	NA	TRBV7-2	TRBJ1-3	NA
TGTGCCAGCAGCCCACAGGGGACTGAAGCTTTCTTT	CASSPQGTEAFF	TRBD1	TRBV14	TRBJ1-1	NA
TGTGCCAGCAGTGGCTGGACTGAAGCTTTCTTT	CASSGWTEAFF	NA	TRBV6-2/TRBV6-3	TRBJ1-1	NA
TGTGCCAGTAGTACGCCCCTGTGGAGGAACTATGGCTACACCTTC	CASSTPLWRNYGYTF	NA	TRBV19	TRBJ1-2	NA
TGTGCCAGCAGGACTAGCGGCTCCTACGAGCAGTACTTC	CASRTSGSYEQYF	TRBD2	TRBV27	TRBJ2-7	NA
TGTGCCAGCAGTTTAACGGGGGGGAATTACGAGCAGTACTTC	CASSLTGGNYEQYF	TRBD2	TRBV28	TRBJ2-7	NA
TGCGCCAGCAGCCAAGAAACTATGAACACTGAAGCTTTCTTT	CASSQETMNTEAFF	NA	TRBV4-1	TRBJ1-1	NA
TGCGCCAGCAGCCAAGGAGGGAAATACTACGAGCAGTACTTC	CASSQGGKYYEQYF	NA	TRBV4-1	TRBJ2-7	NA
TGTGCCAGCAGCACGCAAACAGGATTCAATCAGCCCCAGCATTTT	CASSTQTGFNQPQHF	NA	TRBV7-8	TRBJ1-5	few
TGTGCCAGTAGTATAGTCGGGGGTAGACTTTTATCCGGGAATTCACCCCTCCACTTT	CASSIVGGRLLSGNSPLHF	NA	TRBV19	TRBJ1-6	NA
TGTGCCAGTAGTATGAGGGGGCAAGTATACACTGAAGCTTTCTTT	CASSMRGQVYTEAFF	TRBD1	TRBV19	TRBJ1-1	NA